This T cell receptor (beta chain) comes out of a study of shared clonotypes between healthy human individuals. Study donors comprised healthy, HIV-negative adults devoid of recent acute infection or vaccination. The CD4+ fraction was divided into a CD45RA+ naive subset and a CD45RA-negative memory subset. V gave up 6 bases and J gave up 7 bases, with 19 bases separating them. There are 15 residues in the CDR3. Germline V gives CDR1 MDHEN, CDR2 SYDVKM. The table came from immunoSEQ multiplex PCR; TCRdb's copy has only in-frame clones and leaves some out. The repertoire consists of under 200,000 clones, with 80% to 95% occurring once and the leading ten covering approximately 0.07%.

Sequenced material: naive CD4+ T cells sorted from blood. Subset defined: CD45RA+ positively selected. The chain links TRBV28 to TRBJ1-5; D unresolved. The receptor's source is a woman aged 25 to 39 in good health. As DNA, the CDR3 is TGTGCCAGCAGATACAACAGAAGGGTGGGCCAGCCCCAGCATTTT. It translates to CASRYNRRVGQPQHF.